Below, 24 T cell receptor beta chains from the same sample are listed, as sequenced in a study of Ad26.COV2.S vaccination and SARS-CoV-2 variants. Libraries were prepared by immunoSEQ multiplex PCR; TCRdb keeps only in-frame clonotypes and omits some of them. The sample shows more than 300,000 clones, more than 70% of them seen only once. Specified treatment: around 19 received Ad26.COV2.S at low or high dose, single or two shots; five or six received placebo; per-sample allocation not given. Collection of samples fell on day 63 after the first vaccine or placebo injection. This sample comprised peripheral blood, obtained in a trial of Ad26.COV2.S vaccine versus placebo. The receptors shown here come from a person aged 18 to 59 who received the Ad26.COV2.S COVID-19 vaccine or a placebo.

The rearrangement joins TRBV30 to TRBJ1-3, with D possibly matching TRBD1 (6 bases). Germline V gene lookup returns CDR1 GTSNPN and CDR2 SVGIG (reference sequence). The CDR3 loop spans 15 amino acids. Trimming stripped 4 bases from V and 0 bases from J, with 13 bases between. CDR3: CAWTAGHFSGNTIYF. As DNA, the CDR3 is TGTGCCTGGACAGCGGGACACTTCTCTGGAAACACCATATATTTT.

The chain employs TRBV30 and TRBJ2-5; possible D gene TRBD1, 5 bases. Trimming stripped 2 bases from V and 0 bases from J, with 13 bases between. Germline loops: CDR1 GTSNPN, CDR2 SVGIG (reference sequence). The CDR3 runs 15 residues. CDR3 residues: CAWSTDMLYQETQYF. The CDR3 DNA reads as TGTGCCTGGAGTACGGACATGCTTTACCAAGAGACCCAGTACTTC. The whole variable domain, remainder taken from reference TRBV30 and TRBJ2-5, is SQTIHQWPATLVQPVGSPLSLECTVEGTSNPNLYWYRQAAGRGLQLLFYSVGIGQISSEVPQNLSASRPQDRQFILSSKKLLLSDSGFYLCAWSTDMLYQETQYFGPGTRLLVL.

In this sample, this clone turned up once. V is TRBV19 and J is TRBJ1-2; weak D call: TRBD1 (5 bases). The germline V gene encodes CDR1 LNHDA and CDR2 SQIVND (reference sequence). Trimming removed 3 bases at V and 8 bases at J, with 16 bases between. CDR3 size: 14 residues. CDR3 sequence reads: CASSMGGAFGGYTF. The CDR3 nucleotides read TGTGCCAGTAGTATGGGAGGGGCTTTTGGAGGCTACACCTTC.

The chain joins TRBV7-9 to TRBJ2-2, with D hard to call. Per the germline V gene, CDR1 is SEHNR and CDR2 is FQNEAQ (reference sequence). The V end lost 0 bases, the J end lost 5 bases, and 4 bases lay between the germline ends. This CDR3 region has 13 residues. The CDR3 bases are TGTGCCAGCAGCTTAGCAGTGACCGGGGAGCTGTTTTTT. Protein sequence: CASSLAVTGELFF.

The rearrangement links TRBV19 to TRBJ1-1; 8 bases match TRBD1. The CDR3 consists of 17 residues. CDR1 is LNHDA and CDR2 is SQIVND in the germline V gene (reference sequence). Trimming removed 5 bases from V and 1 base from J; junction bases left unmatched: 12. CDR3 sequence reads: CASSSQGAQPRNTEAFF. CDR3 DNA: TGTGCCAGTAGTTCTCAGGGGGCGCAACCTAGGAACACTGAAGCTTTCTTT.

The chain is built from TRBV11-3 and TRBJ2-6; TRBD1 matches at 10 bases. CDR1 is SGHNT, CDR2 YENEEA, per germline. The CDR3 runs 18 residues. Trimming took 2 bases from V and 1 from J; bases not matched to a gene: 5. The CDR3 DNA sequence: TGTGCCAGCAGCTTAAGTTGGACAGGGGGATCTGGGGCCAACGTCCTGACTTTC. Translation: CASSLSWTGGSGANVLTF.

The V gene is TRBV6-5, the J gene TRBJ1-6, with a weak D call TRBD1 (5 bases). Germline CDR1 MNHEY, CDR2 SVGAGI. The CDR3 loop spans 12 amino acids. The V end was cut by 11 bases, the J end by 7 bases, with 12 bases between. CDR3 nucleotide sequence: TGTGCCCACCGCGGGGGGAATTCACCCCTCCACTTT. It yields the protein CAHRGGNSPLHF.

The gene calls are TRBV29-1 and TRBJ2-7; 12 bases are shared with TRBD2. J was trimmed by 0 bases and V by 5 bases; bases with no gene match: 5. The germline V gene has CDR1 SQVTM and CDR2 ANQGSEA. The CDR3 covers 15 residues. This CDR3 is CSVSSGGAASYEQYF. DNA of the CDR3: TGCAGCGTTTCTAGCGGGGGGGCAGCCTCCTACGAGCAGTACTTC.

This clone was found a few times. The chain uses TRBV6-1 and TRBJ2-7; a weak D match, TRBD1 (6 bases). Germline-derived CDR1 and CDR2 are MNHNS and SASEGT. The CDR3 consists of 15 residues. The V and J ends lost 2 bases and 5 bases respectively, with 16 bases between them. CDR3 sequence: CASSERNRVGDEQYF. The CDR3 DNA reads as TGTGCCAGCAGTGAAAGGAACAGGGTAGGCGACGAGCAGTACTTC.

The chain links TRBV2 to TRBJ2-1; 7 positions agree with TRBD1. The V and J ends lost 6 bases and 4 bases, in that order; junction bases with no gene match: 9. The CDR3 sequence is 15 residues long. Germline V gene lookup returns CDR1 SNHLY and CDR2 FYNNEI. The CDR3 sequence: CASRVRDSFYNEQFF. The DNA of the CDR3 is TGTGCCAGCAGGGTCCGGGACAGTTTTTACAATGAGCAGTTCTTC. Full variable domain (missing parts from reference TRBV2 and TRBJ2-1): EPEVTQTPSHQVTQMGQEVILRCVPISNHLYFYWYRQILGQKVEFLVSFYNNEISEKSEIFDDQFSVERPDGSNFTLKIRSTKLEDSAMYFCASRVRDSFYNEQFFGPGTRLTVL.

The gene calls are TRBV5-1 and TRBJ2-4; D is ambiguous. The V and J ends lost 0 bases and 5 bases respectively, with 15 bases between them. The CDR3 length is 16 residues. Germline CDR1 and CDR2: SGHRS and YFSETQ. The CDR3 DNA reads TGCGCCAGCAGCTTGGACCCCGGCGGCCGCCAAAACATTCAGTACTTC. Encoded protein: CASSLDPGGRQNIQYF. The full variable domain, with the rest looked up from reference TRBV5-1 and TRBJ2-4, is KAGVTQTPRYLIKTRGQQVTLSCSPISGHRSVSWYQQTPGQGLQFLFEYFSETQRNKGNFPGRFSGRQFSNSRSEMNVSTLELGDSALYLCASSLDPGGRQNIQYFGAGTRLSVL.

The genes are TRBV6-5 and TRBJ1-2, with 9 bases fitting TRBD1. CDR3 size: 14 residues. Germline-derived CDR1 and CDR2 are MNHEY and SVGAGI. V was clipped by 6 bases and J by 7 bases; unmatched bases: 9. In DNA form, the CDR3 reads TGTGCCAGCAGCCGAAAACAGGGGGCGCTTGGCTACACCTTC. It yields the protein CASSRKQGALGYTF.

In regard to this clone: The sample carries other DNA sequences with the same CDR3. The rearrangement joins TRBV30 to TRBJ2-3; D not resolved. The CDR3 contains 12 residues. Germline assignment: CDR1 GTSNPN and CDR2 SVGIG (reference sequence). The V and J ends lost 0 bases and 5 bases respectively, with 6 bases between them. CDR3 region: CAWSVGVDTQYF. CDR3 nucleotide sequence: TGTGCCTGGAGTGTCGGAGTAGATACGCAGTATTTT.

The genes are TRBV5-1 and TRBJ2-3, with D hard to call. This CDR3 region has 14 residues. Trimming removed 5 bases from V and 4 bases from J, with 14 bases in between. Germline assignment: CDR1 SGHRS and CDR2 YFSETQ. In nucleotides, the CDR3 is TGCGCCAGCAGGCCCCAAGCAGGATCAGATACGCAGTATTTT. Translation: CASRPQAGSDTQYF.

V usage is TRBV27 and J usage is TRBJ1-6; D remains unclear. In germline, CDR1 is MNHEY, CDR2 SMNVEV (reference sequence). The CDR3 loop spans 16 amino acids. V was trimmed by 2 bases and J by 0 bases, leaving 8 bases between them. The CDR3 DNA is TGTGCCAGCAGTTTAAGAAGCGGCTCCTATAATTCACCCCTCCACTTT. Protein product: CASSLRSGSYNSPLHF.

The table lists this clone with a few counts. This chain connects TRBV30 to TRBJ2-5; 8 bases line up with TRBD2. Germline V CDR1 and CDR2: GTSNPN, SVGIG (reference sequence). There are 14 residues in the CDR3. With V trimmed by 1 base and J by 7 bases, 8 bases remained unmatched. In DNA form, the CDR3 reads TGTGCCTGGAGTGCAGGAGCAGCGGGGGCGACCCAGTACTTC. It yields the protein CAWSAGAAGATQYF.

CDR3 in DNA: TGTGCCAGCACATCTGGGACGACCTTGGTCTATGGCTACACCTTC. Encoded protein: CASTSGTTLVYGYTF. The V gene is TRBV28, the J gene TRBJ1-2; possible D gene TRBD1, 5 bases. Trimming shortened V by 7 bases and J by 4 bases, and 19 bases separated the two germline ends. The germline V gene encodes CDR1 MDHEN and CDR2 SYDVKM. The CDR3 contains 15 residues.

V usage is TRBV4-3 and J usage is TRBJ2-1; 9 bases line up with TRBD2. The CDR3 spans 15 residues. Germline loops: CDR1 LGHNA, CDR2 YSLEER. Trimming removed 0 bases from V and 3 bases from J; junction bases left unmatched: 0. In DNA form, the CDR3 reads TGCGCCAGCAGCCAAGAGCGGGGGGGCTACAATGAGCAGTTCTTC. Protein: CASSQERGGYNEQFF.

The genes are TRBV4-2 and TRBJ1-2; D perhaps matches TRBD1 (5 bases). In germline, CDR1 is LGHNA, CDR2 YNFKEQ. The ends were cut back, 6 bases at V and 5 bases at J, with 19 bases in the middle. CDR3 length: 15 amino acids. The CDR3 nucleotides are TGTGCCAGCAGTCGGGACGCCGGGGTCGGGTATGGCTACACCTTC. It codes for CASSRDAGVGYGYTF.

V is TRBV6-4 and J is TRBJ2-1, with TRBD2 matching over 7 bases. The germline CDR1 and CDR2 sequences are MRHNA and SNTAGT. The CDR3 has 13 amino acids. The trim removed 0 bases at V and 9 bases at J, leaving 2 bases unmatched. CDR3 nucleotides: TGTGCCAGCAGTGACTCCTGGGGGGGTGAGCAGTTCTTC. Amino acids: CASSDSWGGEQFF.

This clone has only one observation. The V call is TRBV12-5, the J call TRBJ1-5; 10 nucleotides line up with TRBD1. The germline gives CDR1 LGHNT, CDR2 FRNRAP. CDR3 length equals 20 residues. J gave up 0 bases and V 0 bases, and 11 bases lay outside the gene matches. The CDR3 DNA follows: TGTGCTAGTGGTTTGGTCGGGGGACAGGGGACTTACTATAGCAATCAGCCCCAGCATTTT. It codes for CASGLVGGQGTYYSNQPQHF.

The chain has TRBV4-3 and TRBJ1-1; D gene ambiguous. This CDR3 spans 15 amino acids. Germline V lookup: CDR1 LGHNA, CDR2 YSLEER. The V and J ends lost 0 bases and 10 bases respectively, with 18 bases between them. CDR3 protein: CASSQDSGGVVRAFF. Here the CDR3 DNA reads TGCGCCAGCAGCCAAGATTCCGGCGGGGTTGTGCGAGCTTTCTTT.

The chain is built from TRBV21-1 and TRBJ2-7. TRBV21-1 is a pseudogene locus. The CDR3 is made up of 15 amino acids. CDR3 in DNA: TGTGCCAGCAGCCCCGGAAGGGACGTTGCCTACGAGCAGTACTTC. Protein: CASSPGRDVAYEQYF.

The DNA for the CDR3 is TGTGCCAGCAGTACCGTTGAAAAACTGTTTTTT. It yields the protein CASSTVEKLFF. The chain uses TRBV6-5 and TRBJ1-4, with D unresolved. Deletions cut 5 bases from V and 7 bases from J, with 5 bases between. The CDR3 is 11 amino acids. CDR1 and CDR2 (germline): MNHEY, SVGAGI.